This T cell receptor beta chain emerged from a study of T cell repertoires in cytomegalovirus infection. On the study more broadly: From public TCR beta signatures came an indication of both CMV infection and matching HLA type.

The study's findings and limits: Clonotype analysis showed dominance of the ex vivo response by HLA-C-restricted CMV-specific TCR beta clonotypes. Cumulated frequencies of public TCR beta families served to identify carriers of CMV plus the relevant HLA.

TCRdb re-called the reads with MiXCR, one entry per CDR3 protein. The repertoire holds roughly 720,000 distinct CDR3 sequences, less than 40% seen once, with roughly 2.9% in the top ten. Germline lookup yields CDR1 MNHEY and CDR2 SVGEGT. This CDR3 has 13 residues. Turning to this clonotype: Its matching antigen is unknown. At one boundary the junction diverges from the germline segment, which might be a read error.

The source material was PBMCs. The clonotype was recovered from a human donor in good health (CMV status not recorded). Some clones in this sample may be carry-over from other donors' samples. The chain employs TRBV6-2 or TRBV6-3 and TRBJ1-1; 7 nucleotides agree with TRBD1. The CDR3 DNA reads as TGTGCAAGCAGGACAGGCATTTGGACTGCAGCTTTCTTT. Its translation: CASRTGIWTAAFF.